One and the same sample provided the 18 T cell receptor beta chains below, sequenced in a study of blood T cell repertoires in COVID-19. TCRdb's copy holds only in-frame clones and misses some; the assay was immunoSEQ multiplex PCR. The data hold 300,000 to 400,000 clones, with 87% observed a single time. The sequenced material came from peripheral blood. The receptor set was obtained from a woman in her forties or fifties with COVID-19, enrolled during active disease.

This chain connects TRBV6-5 to TRBJ1-1; a possible D gene is TRBD1 (5 bases). Germline CDR1 is MNHEY and CDR2 is SVGAGI. With 6 bases removed from V and 5 bases from J, the gap between germline ends came to 19 bases. CDR3 size: 15 residues. The CDR3 spells CASRPDGGGVTEAFF. The CDR3 DNA sequence: TGTGCCAGCAGGCCAGATGGGGGAGGTGTGACTGAAGCTTTCTTT.

This chain uses TRBV11-2 with TRBJ2-5; 13 bases line up with TRBD2. V gave up 5 bases and J gave up 4 bases; unmatched junction bases: 7. Germline assignment: CDR1 SGHAT and CDR2 FQNNGV. The CDR3 contains 16 residues. The CDR3 DNA reads TGTGCCAGCAGCCCACATGGACTAGCGGGAGTAGAGACCCAGTACTTC. Translation: CASSPHGLAGVETQYF.

The rearrangement uses TRBV28 and TRBJ1-1, with 7 bases lining up with TRBD1. Germline lookup yields CDR1 MDHEN and CDR2 SYDVKM. The CDR3 covers 18 residues. V trimming: 7 bases; J trimming: 8 bases; junction bases outside the gene matches: 25. The DNA for the CDR3 is TGTGCCAGCACCCAGGGAACAGGGGTGCTCGGATTCTCCGGCGAAGCTTTCTTT. This sequence encodes CASTQGTGVLGFSGEAFF.

J is TRBJ2-7 and V is TRBV30; D is undetermined. The V end lost 3 bases, the J end lost 3 bases, and 12 bases lay between the germline ends. Per germline, CDR1 GTSNPN and CDR2 SVGIG (reference sequence). CDR3 length: 13 amino acids. For the CDR3, the DNA is TGTGCCTGGAGCCAGGTCCTCTACTACGAGCAGTACTTC. This encodes CAWSQVLYYEQYF.

This clone appeared a single time. The chain uses TRBV13 and TRBJ2-1; 7 bases match TRBD2. This CDR3 is 14 amino acids long. The germline V gene encodes CDR1 PRHDT and CDR2 FYEKMQ (reference sequence). V lost 4 bases and J lost 5; bases outside the gene matches: 5. CDR3 in DNA: TGTGCCAGCAGCTCCCGGGACTACGACAATGAGCAGTTCTTC. Translation gives CASSSRDYDNEQFF.

This chain connects TRBV5-4 to TRBJ2-5; the D gene is possibly TRBD1 (5 bases). The CDR3 loop spans 14 amino acids. CDR1 is SGHNT and CDR2 is YYREEE in the germline V gene (reference sequence). V was clipped by 4 bases and J by 3 bases, with 13 bases between them. CDR3 in amino acids: CASSVVRGEETQYF. CDR3 bases: TGTGCCAGCAGCGTCGTTAGGGGTGAAGAGACCCAGTACTTC. Combining the CDR3 with reference TRBV5-4 and TRBJ2-5 gives the whole variable domain ETGVTQSPTHLIKTRGQQVTLRCSSQSGHNTVSWYQQALGQGPQFIFQYYREEENGRGNFPPRFSGLQFPNYSSELNVNALELDDSALYLCASSVVRGEETQYFGPGTRLLVL.

This chain joins TRBV24-1 and TRBJ2-3, with D possibly being TRBD1 (7 bases). The germline CDR1 and CDR2 sequences are KGHDR and SFDVKD. This CDR3 is 15 amino acids long. With 4 bases removed from V and 5 bases from J, the gap between germline ends came to 15 bases. In DNA form, the CDR3 reads TGTGCCACCAGTGAGGGCGGGACAGCGAAAGATACGCAGTATTTT. Protein: CATSEGGTAKDTQYF.

J is TRBJ2-3 and V is TRBV19; 12 bases are a match to TRBD2. The length of the CDR3 is 15 residues. Germline lookup yields CDR1 LNHDA and CDR2 SQIVND (reference sequence). V trimming: 3 bases; J trimming: 3 bases; junction bases outside the gene matches: 1. In DNA form, the CDR3 reads TGTGCCAGTAGTATGCTAGCGGGAGGGACAGATACGCAGTATTTT. This sequence encodes CASSMLAGGTDTQYF.

This clone was detected many times. This chain uses TRBV5-1 with TRBJ2-5, with TRBD1 matching 7 bases. There are 16 residues in the CDR3. Germline-derived CDR1 and CDR2 are SGHRS and YFSETQ. Trimming cost V 4 bases and J 4 bases; bases outside gene matches: 13. CDR3 residues: CASSRGQEKPSETQYF. The CDR3 bases are TGCGCCAGCAGCAGAGGACAGGAGAAACCTTCAGAGACCCAGTACTTC.

J is TRBJ2-5 and V is TRBV7-9, with 9 bases aligning to TRBD1. Germline V CDR1 and CDR2: SEHNR, FQNEAQ (reference sequence). This CDR3 region has 15 residues. After removal of 6 bases from V and 6 bases from J, the junction contained 11 bases not matched to a gene. The CDR3 spells CASRHDRGVEKTQYF. DNA of the CDR3: TGTGCCAGCAGACACGACAGGGGGGTGGAGAAGACCCAGTACTTC.

The genes are TRBV9 and TRBJ1-1, with 7 bases fitting TRBD1. The CDR3 is 14 residues long. CDR1 is SGDLS, CDR2 YYNGEE, per germline. The junction had 4 bases not matched to a gene; V was cut back by 3 bases and J by 2 bases. The CDR3 nucleotides read TGTGCCAGCAGCGACCGGACAGGAAACACTGAAGCTTTCTTT. Translation gives CASSDRTGNTEAFF. The full variable domain, completed using reference TRBV9 and TRBJ1-1, is DSGVTQTPKHLITATGQRVTLRCSPRSGDLSVYWYQQSLDQGLQFLIQYYNGEERAKGNILERFSAQQFPDLHSELNLSSLELGDSALYFCASSDRTGNTEAFFGQGTRLTVV.

The rearrangement uses TRBV5-4 and TRBJ2-1; 12 bases fit TRBD1. CDR1 is SGHNT and CDR2 is YYREEE in the germline V gene (reference sequence). V trimming: 3 bases; J trimming: 2 bases; junction bases outside the gene matches: 3. This CDR3 contains 16 residues. This chain's CDR3 is CASSWGQGAAYNEQFF. CDR3 sequence (DNA): TGTGCCAGCAGCTGGGGACAGGGGGCGGCCTACAATGAGCAGTTCTTC.

The V and J genes are TRBV3-1 (or the pseudogene TRBV3-2) and TRBJ2-1; 9 bases match TRBD2. Germline V CDR1 and CDR2: LGHDT, YNNKEL (reference sequence). The CDR3 contains 15 residues. J was trimmed by 6 bases and V by 3 bases; bases with no gene match: 6. CDR3 sequence: CASSHPSGKGNEQFF. The CDR3 DNA is TGTGCCAGCAGCCACCCTAGCGGGAAGGGCAATGAGCAGTTCTTC.

This clone appeared a few times. The V gene is TRBV3-1 (or the pseudogene TRBV3-2), the J gene TRBJ1-2; D not certain. The CDR3 is 17 amino acids. The V gene lost 2 bases and the J gene lost 0 bases, with 16 bases spanning the gap. Looked up from germline, CDR1 is LGHDT and CDR2 is YNNKEL (reference sequence). CDR3 loop: CASSQRTLRIANYGYTF. CDR3 in DNA: TGTGCCAGCAGCCAACGGACTCTCAGAATAGCTAACTATGGCTACACCTTC.

This clone was observed once. CDR3 residues: CASSQLQPPNTEAFF. CDR3 in DNA: TGTGCCAGCAGCCAATTACAGCCCCCTAACACTGAAGCTTTCTTT. The rearrangement links TRBV7-9 to TRBJ1-1; D not resolved. Trimming took off 5 bases at V and 2 bases at J, with 15 bases between the two ends. CDR1 and CDR2 from the germline V gene are SEHNR and FQNEAQ (reference sequence). This CDR3 region has 15 residues.

This clone has just one count. A much larger clone is a single base away; this may be a read error. The chain combines TRBV7-2 with TRBJ2-7; D is unresolved. From germline, CDR1 is SGHTA and CDR2 FQGNSA. This CDR3 spans 11 amino acids. Trimming shortened V by 3 bases and J by 3 bases, and 3 bases separated the two germline ends. The CDR3 nucleotides are TGTGCCAGCAGCTTCCGCTACGAGCAGTACTTC. This translates into CASSFRYEQYF. The full variable domain, rest sourced from reference TRBV7-2 and TRBJ2-7, is GAGVSQSPSNKVTEKGKDVELRCDPISGHTALYWYRQSLGQGLEFLIYFQGNSAPDKSGLPSDRFSAERTGGSVSTLTIQRTQQEDSAVYLCASSFRYEQYFGPGTRLTVT.

The chain links TRBV5-8 to TRBJ1-1; TRBD1 aligns across 7 bases. CDR3 size: 14 residues. CDR1 and CDR2 from the germline V gene are SGHTS and YDEGEE. V shed 4 bases and J 3 bases; nucleotides not matched to a gene: 6. The CDR3 DNA sequence: TGTGCCAGCAGCGTAACAGGGGCAGACACTGAAGCTTTCTTT. It encodes CASSVTGADTEAFF.

This clone was seen only a few times. The CDR3 loop is CASSKDSAGNTIYF. The CDR3 region has the DNA TGCGCCAGCAGCAAGGACAGCGCTGGAAACACCATATATTTT. The chain has TRBV5-1 and TRBJ1-3; TRBD1 might be the D (6 bases). The CDR3 totals 14 residues. Trimming removed 4 bases from V and 2 bases from J, with 10 bases in between. Germline V gives CDR1 SGHRS, CDR2 YFSETQ.